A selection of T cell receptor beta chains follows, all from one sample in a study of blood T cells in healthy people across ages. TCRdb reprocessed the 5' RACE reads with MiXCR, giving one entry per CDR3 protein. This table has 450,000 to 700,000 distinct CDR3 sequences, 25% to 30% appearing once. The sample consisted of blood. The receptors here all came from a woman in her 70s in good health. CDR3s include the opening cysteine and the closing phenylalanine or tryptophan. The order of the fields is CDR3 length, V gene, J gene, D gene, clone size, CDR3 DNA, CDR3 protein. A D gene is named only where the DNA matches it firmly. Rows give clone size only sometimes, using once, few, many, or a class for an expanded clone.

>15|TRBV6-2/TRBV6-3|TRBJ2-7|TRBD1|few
TGTGCCAGCAGTTATGGACAGGGCCCTTCCTACGAGCAGTACTTC
CASSYGQGPSYEQYF
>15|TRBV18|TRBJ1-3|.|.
TGTGCCAGCTCAGGGGACCTGGTCTCTGGAAACACCATATATTTT
CASSGDLVSGNTIYF
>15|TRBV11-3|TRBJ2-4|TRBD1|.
TGTGCCAGCAGCTTAGAGGGACAGGGCCCTCACATTCAGTACTTC
CASSLEGQGPHIQYF
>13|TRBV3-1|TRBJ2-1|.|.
TGTGCCAGCAGCACCCGGGACCACAATGAGCAGTTCTTC
CASSTRDHNEQFF
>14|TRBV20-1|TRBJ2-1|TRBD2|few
TGCAGTGCTAGTACGGTAGCGGGCCCTACAGGGCAGTTCTTC
CSASTVAGPTGQFF
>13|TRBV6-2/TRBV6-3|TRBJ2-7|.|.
TGTGCCAGCAGTAGGGGGGTCTCCTACGAGCAGTACTTC
CASSRGVSYEQYF
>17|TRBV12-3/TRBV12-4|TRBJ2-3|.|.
TGTGCCAGCAGTTTAGCGCTAGACGGGGGACTTACAGATACGCAGTATTTT
CASSLALDGGLTDTQYF
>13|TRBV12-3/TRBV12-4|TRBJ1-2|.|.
TGTGCCAGCAGTGTACAGGGAGATGAAGGCTACACCTTC
CASSVQGDEGYTF
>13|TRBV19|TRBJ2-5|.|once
TGTGCCAGTAGTATCGGCAGGGTACCGACCCAGTACTTC
CASSIGRVPTQYF
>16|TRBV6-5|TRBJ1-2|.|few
TGTGCCAGCAGTTACTCGCCCGGGGCGTTGGGCTATGGCTACACCTTC
CASSYSPGALGYGYTF
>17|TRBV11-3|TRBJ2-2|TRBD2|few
TGTGCCAGCAGCCCGACTAGCGGGGGTCGGAACACCGGGGAGCTGTTTTTT
CASSPTSGGRNTGELFF
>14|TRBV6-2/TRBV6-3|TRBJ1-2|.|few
TGTGCCAGCAGCCCCGACAGGCGTCGGGATGGCTACACCTTC
CASSPDRRRDGYTF
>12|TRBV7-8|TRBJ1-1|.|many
TGTGCCAGCAGCTTAGGGGTAGAGAAAGCTTTCTTT
CASSLGVEKAFF
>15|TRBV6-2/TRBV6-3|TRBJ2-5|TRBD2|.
TGTGCCAGCAGTGGGGCCGGGACTAGCGCTGAGACCCAGTACTTC
CASSGAGTSAETQYF
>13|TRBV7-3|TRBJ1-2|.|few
TGTGCCAGCAGCTTGGGCAACGGCTATGGCTACACCTTC
CASSLGNGYGYTF
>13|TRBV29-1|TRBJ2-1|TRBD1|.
TGCAGCGTCCGGGACAGCAACTTCAATGAGCAGTTCTTC
CSVRDSNFNEQFF
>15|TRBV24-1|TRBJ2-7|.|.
TGTGCCACCAGTGACTCTAGTGACAGCTCCTACGAGCAGTACTTC
CATSDSSDSSYEQYF
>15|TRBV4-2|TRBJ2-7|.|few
TGTGCCAGCAGCCGGAACCAGGGGGGATCCTACGAGCAGTACTTC
CASSRNQGGSYEQYF
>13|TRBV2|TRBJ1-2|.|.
TGTGCCAGCAGTGAAGAACAGGGCTATGGCTACACCTTC
CASSEEQGYGYTF
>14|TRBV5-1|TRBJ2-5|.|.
TGCGCCAGCAGCGCCCAATACAGCACTGAGACCCAGTACTTC
CASSAQYSTETQYF